This T cell receptor beta chain stems from a study of long-term antiretroviral therapy in people with HIV. The assay used was immunoSEQ (version v3.0), run at survey level. Per sample, sequencing targeted roughly 40,000-55,000 T-cell genomes. Assay used: immunoSEQ multiplex PCR; TCRdb lists only in-frame clones, some missing. This table has 15,000 or so clones, roughly 88% appearing once. The source material was unsorted PBMCs, sampled 0.4 years after starting antiretroviral therapy. The source of this sequence is a man aged 25-40 years with HIV.

CDR3 residues: CASSMGQGESDTQYF. Written as DNA, the CDR3 is TGTGCCAGTAGTATGGGGCAGGGGGAGTCAGATACGCAGTATTTT. This sequence joins TRBV19 and TRBJ2-3; 7 nucleotides agree with TRBD1. The CDR3 runs 15 residues. V gave up 3 bases and J gave up 4 bases; unmatched junction bases: 7. Per the germline V gene, CDR1 is LNHDA and CDR2 is SQIVND (reference sequence). The full variable domain, rest sourced from reference TRBV19 and TRBJ2-3, is DGGITQSPKYLFRKEGQNVTLSCEQNLNHDAMYWYRQDPGQGLRLIYYSQIVNDFQKGDIAEGYSVSREKKESFPLTVTSAQKNPTAFYLCASSMGQGESDTQYFGPGTRLTVL.